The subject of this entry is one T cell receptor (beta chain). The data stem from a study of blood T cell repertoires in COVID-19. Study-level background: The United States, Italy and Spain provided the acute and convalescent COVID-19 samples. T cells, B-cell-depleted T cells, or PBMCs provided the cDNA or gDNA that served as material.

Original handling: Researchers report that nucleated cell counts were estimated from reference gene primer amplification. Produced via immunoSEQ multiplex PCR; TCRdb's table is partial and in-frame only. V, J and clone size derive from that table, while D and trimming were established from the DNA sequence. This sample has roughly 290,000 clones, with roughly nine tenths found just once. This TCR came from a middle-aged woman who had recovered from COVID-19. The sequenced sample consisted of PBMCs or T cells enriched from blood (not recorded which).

This CDR3 reads CASSIAGINQPQHF. In nucleotides, the CDR3 is TGTGCCAGTAGTATCGCCGGGATCAATCAGCCCCAGCATTTT. The gene calls are TRBV19 and TRBJ1-5; D gene uncertain. The germline V gene encodes CDR1 LNHDA and CDR2 SQIVND (reference sequence). CDR3 length equals 14 residues. V gave up 3 bases and J gave up 3 bases, with 9 bases separating them.